The rows below give T cell receptor beta chains drawn from one sample of a study of control samples from healthy donors and cancer patients. The protocol was immunoSEQ multiplex PCR, while the TCRdb copy is restricted to in-frame clones and leaves out a portion. The data show roughly 180,000 clones, 90% to 95% seen once. Source material: blood. Receptors originate from a woman between 18 and 29 years old in good health. Both conserved end residues are part of each CDR3.

v_call	j_call	cdr3_aa
TRBV24-1	TRBJ2-3	CATSDAGQDTQYF
TRBV4-1	TRBJ2-1	CASSQDTTGGEYNEQFF
TRBV28	TRBJ1-2	CASRQVYYGYTF
TRBV5-1	TRBJ2-2	CASSARAGSLGELFF
TRBV11-3	TRBJ1-1	CASSLTGTEAFF
TRBV7-9	TRBJ2-3	CASSLEADTQYF
TRBV19	TRBJ2-2	CASSIWGGTGELFF
TRBV19	TRBJ1-3	CASSTGQGEYSGNTIYF
TRBV5-1	TRBJ2-7	CASSWDRGLYEQYF
TRBV25-1	TRBJ1-1	CASSEYKGGANTEAFF
TRBV3-1/TRBV3-2	TRBJ1-4	CASTRASGEKLFF
TRBV9	TRBJ2-1	CASSGYRGTGNEQFF
TRBV19	TRBJ1-4	CASLGARQGARKLFF
TRBV6-1	TRBJ2-1	CASSDRDRLFF
TRBV18	TRBJ1-1	CASSPLHTEAFF
TRBV5-1	TRBJ2-7	CASSPTGNYEQYF
TRBV3-1/TRBV3-2	TRBJ1-1	CASSYPGQGRGAFF
TRBV27	TRBJ2-2	CASRVLANTGELFF
TRBV28	TRBJ1-2	CASSETGTGPPPNYGYTF
TRBV14	TRBJ2-5	CASSQEGQGVETQYF
TRBV12-3/TRBV12-4	TRBJ1-1	CASKDRANTEAFF
TRBV7-2	TRBJ2-3	CASSLGQGRDTQYF
TRBV6-7	TRBJ2-1	CASSTPDRGHYNEQFF
TRBV10-1	TRBJ2-5	CASSGSSGGPETQYF
TRBV7-2	TRBJ2-1	CASSSTSGGPGNEQFF
TRBV5-1	TRBJ2-1	CATASTTSSNEQFF
TRBV12-3/TRBV12-4	TRBJ2-1	CASSASGEQFF
TRBV28	TRBJ2-3	CASSPLAGGTDTQYF
TRBV19	TRBJ1-5	CASTGGNQPQHF
TRBV6-2/TRBV6-3	TRBJ1-2	CASSIFLTGSNLYGYTF
TRBV12-3/TRBV12-4	TRBJ1-5	CASRGLNQPQHF
TRBV7-4	TRBJ2-6	CASSLGGTGANVLTF
TRBV29-1	TRBJ2-6	CSVGQSSGANVLTF
TRBV18	TRBJ2-5	CASSPPRTSGREETQYF
TRBV7-9	TRBJ1-1	CASSLLQNTEAFF
TRBV7-2	TRBJ2-3	CASSLVPSGGTDTQYF
TRBV28	TRBJ1-2	CASSRTVYGYTF
TRBV6-6	TRBJ2-7	CASSLAGSYEQYF
TRBV6-6	TRBJ1-6	CASSPQGTGSYNSPLHF
TRBV7-6	TRBJ2-2	CASSLVAGETNTGELFF
TRBV5-6	TRBJ1-1	CASSLLGPNTEAFF
TRBV2	TRBJ1-2	CASSEQETLVGYTF
TRBV27	TRBJ2-5	CASIPLGQGKETQYF
TRBV5-1	TRBJ1-2	CASSLIGQGYGYTF